This T cell receptor (beta chain) was found in a study of CD8+ T cells in alopecia areata. The table lists this clone with a few counts. Its target is unknown. RNA was extracted and reverse transcribed into cDNA as the sequencing template. The assay was immunoSEQ multiplex PCR, and TCRdb's table has in-frame clones only and misses some. The repertoire holds 95,000 to 110,000 clones, with around 60% as singletons. CDR1 is ENHRY and CDR2 is SYGVKD in the germline V gene. The CDR3 runs 12 residues. V shed 8 bases and J shed 0 bases, with 7 bases lying between them. Overall study results and limits: Sequenced scalp T cells also include alphabeta T cells resident in normal skin.

The TCR was taken from a human donor in good health. This chain connects TRBV10-3 to TRBJ2-5, with a tentative D call TRBD2 (6 bases). Material for sequencing was CD4+ T cells sorted from blood. DNA of the CDR3: TGTGCCATCTCTAGCGACCAAGAGACCCAGTACTTC. This codes for CAISSDQETQYF.